Only a few counts were recorded for the clone carrying this T cell receptor beta chain. Antigen unknown. MiXCR, applied by TCRdb to the reads, yields one record per CDR3 protein. Of about 920,000 distinct CDR3 sequences listed, about 33% are singletons. This sample stems from a study of T cell repertoires in cytomegalovirus infection. About the study: Both CMV infection and a matching HLA type were indicated by public TCR beta signatures. General study findings and limits: Clonotype analysis showed dominance of the ex vivo response by HLA-C-restricted CMV-specific TCR beta clonotypes.

This CDR3 contains 14 residues. V was trimmed by 10 bases and J by 0 bases, leaving 13 bases between them. CDR1 and CDR2 from the germline V gene are ENHRY and SYGVKD. This chain connects TRBV10-3 to TRBJ2-1; possible D gene TRBD1, 6 bases. The sequenced sample was cultured CD8+ T cells from PBMCs, obtained from culture after CMV antigen stimulation. This receptor was identified in a human donor in good health (CMV status not recorded). Some clones in this sample may be carry-over from other donors' samples. DNA for the CDR3: TGTGCCACCCTGGACAGTAGCTCCTACAATGAGCAGTTCTTC. Its translation: CATLDSSSYNEQFF.